This T cell receptor beta chain was found in a study of cytomegalovirus exposure and HLA in healthy donors. Study-wide findings and caveats: Follow-up analysis later connected one missense variant in DCLRE1C with trimming of TCR beta V- and J-genes. Later analysis placed DRB1 highest and HLA-C lowest in TCR association rates, which differed by HLA locus.

Remarks on this clone: The antigen is not known.

The study sampled nominally healthy donors, though unrecorded immune exposures were likely. Germline V gene sequence: CDR1 MNHNS, CDR2 SASEGT. This CDR3 contains 22 residues. Unmatched junction bases numbered 27, after V lost 1 base and J lost 3 bases. PCR was performed using 60 Vbeta and 13 Jbeta primers. Method: immunoSEQ multiplex PCR; TCRdb's copy keeps in-frame clones and lacks some. The table lists fewer than 200,000 clones, roughly 80% of them singletons, with roughly 0.75% in the top ten. This clonotype originated in a woman younger than 35 in good health and CMV-seronegative. The sequenced material came from PBMCs. V gene TRBV6-1 combines with J gene TRBJ2-7, with TRBD2 matching over 7 bases. The CDR3 is CASSEVQSRGSRRLALFYEQYF. The DNA of the CDR3 is TGTGCCAGCAGTGAAGTGCAATCCCGAGGGTCCCGACGACTAGCCCTCTTCTACGAGCAGTACTTC.